A selection of T cell receptor beta chains follows, all from one sample in a study of shared clonotypes between healthy human individuals. Assay: immunoSEQ multiplex PCR; the TCRdb copy retains only in-frame clones and omits some. The data contain around 300,000 clones, more than 75% of them singletons. Sequencing input: memory CD8+ T cells sorted from blood. Receptors were obtained from a man aged 18 to 29 in good health. Both conserved end residues are part of each CDR3. The order of the fields is V gene, D gene, J gene, clone size, CDR3 protein, CDR3 DNA. The D gene is left open where the match is weak. Rows may omit the clone size; those that give it use once, few, many or a size class.

>TRBV6-6|.|TRBJ2-2|.
CASSSSPYDTGELFF
TGTGCCAGCAGTTCGTCCCCGTACGACACCGGGGAGCTGTTTTTT
>TRBV5-6|.|TRBJ2-1|.
CASSLWGDNEQFF
TGTGCCAGCAGCTTGTGGGGGGACAATGAGCAGTTCTTC
>TRBV28|.|TRBJ1-1|.
CASSPPGWAHEAFF
TGTGCCAGCAGTCCCCCAGGTTGGGCCCACGAAGCTTTCTTT
>TRBV19|.|TRBJ1-6|.
CASSSQGGNSPLHF
TGTGCCAGTAGTTCACAGGGTGGCAATTCACCCCTCCACTTT
>TRBV7-9|.|TRBJ2-2|.
CASSSPQVMWELFF
TGTGCCAGCAGCTCGCCCCAGGTTATGTGGGAGCTGTTTTTT
>TRBV5-6|.|TRBJ2-3|.
CASSLRMSADTQYF
TGTGCCAGCAGCTTGAGAATGTCAGCCGATACGCAGTATTTT
>TRBV11-2|.|TRBJ2-1|.
CASSLGHEQFF
TGTGCCAGCAGCTTGGGTCATGAGCAGTTCTTC
>TRBV5-1|.|TRBJ2-7|.
CASSLGDGYEQYF
TGCGCCAGCAGCTTGGGGGACGGCTACGAGCAGTACTTC
>TRBV30|.|TRBJ1-6|.
CAWGPEGRSPLHF
TGTGCCTGGGGTCCGGAGGGGCGGTCACCCCTCCACTTT
>TRBV18|.|TRBJ2-5|once
CASSPRPRTQYF
TGTGCCAGCTCACCTAGACCTCGGACCCAGTACTTC
>TRBV2|TRBD2|TRBJ2-7|.
CASLGLAGYEQYF
TGTGCCAGCCTAGGACTAGCGGGATACGAGCAGTACTTC
>TRBV10-2|TRBD2|TRBJ2-5|.
CASHLGILAGLETQYF
TGCGCCAGCCACCTCGGAATTCTAGCGGGACTAGAGACCCAGTACTTC
>TRBV11-2|.|TRBJ1-6|.
CASAPGSYNSPLHF
TGTGCCAGCGCACCGGGCTCCTATAATTCACCCCTCCACTTT
>TRBV2|TRBD1|TRBJ2-7|.
CASRQGALEGYEQYF
TGTGCCAGCAGACAGGGGGCTCTCGAAGGATACGAGCAGTACTTC
>TRBV6-5|.|TRBJ2-1|.
CASSPSIYNEQFF
TGTGCCAGCAGCCCTTCGATTTACAATGAGCAGTTCTTC
>TRBV5-8|.|TRBJ2-7|.
CASSIGPYHEQYF
TGTGCCAGCAGCATCGGGCCTTATCACGAGCAGTACTTC
>TRBV27|.|TRBJ1-6|.
CASSLYWGPGSPLHF
TGTGCCAGCAGTTTGTACTGGGGGCCGGGATCACCCCTCCACTTT
>TRBV29-1|.|TRBJ1-1|.
CSAHILREAWGEAFF
TGCAGCGCCCATATTCTGCGTGAGGCCTGGGGTGAAGCTTTCTTT
>TRBV7-9|.|TRBJ1-1|.
CASSLDRTEAFF
TGTGCCAGCAGCTTAGATCGCACTGAAGCTTTCTTT
>TRBV7-2|TRBD2|TRBJ2-7|.
CASSLGLAVHYEQYF
TGTGCCAGCAGCTTAGGACTAGCGGTTCACTACGAGCAGTACTTC
>TRBV4-1|.|TRBJ1-2|.
CASSPSPPKGANYGYTF
TGCGCCAGCAGCCCCTCCCCGCCCAAAGGGGCTAACTATGGCTACACCTTC